A selection of T cell receptor beta chains follows, all from one sample in a study of CD8 T cells in Susac syndrome. TCRdb reanalysed the immunoSEQ multiplex PCR reads using MiXCR and keeps one entry per CDR3 protein. The sample has 200,000 to 300,000 distinct CDR3 sequences, almost 97% seen once. The sequenced sample consisted of CD4+ T cells from PBMCs. These receptor sequences come from a human donor with Susac syndrome. Each CDR3 is given with its conserved first and last residue. Fields, in order: clone size, D gene, CDR3 length, V gene, J gene, CDR3 DNA, CDR3 protein. D genes are given only for firm matches. Rows give clone size only sometimes, using once, few, many, or a class for an expanded clone.

abundance: -; d_gene: TRBD1; len: 13; v_gene: TRBV7-9; j_gene: TRBJ2-7; CDR3nt: TGTGCCACCTCCGACAGGGACAGGAACGAGCAGTACTTC; CDR3aa: CATSDRDRNEQYF
abundance: -; d_gene: TRBD1; len: 16; v_gene: TRBV7-8; j_gene: TRBJ2-2; CDR3nt: TGTGCCAGCAGCCAACGAGGGGGCTCGAACACCGGGGAGCTGTTTTTT; CDR3aa: CASSQRGGSNTGELFF
abundance: -; d_gene: -; len: 15; v_gene: TRBV24-1; j_gene: TRBJ2-3; CDR3nt: TGTGCCACCAGTGACAATGGACAAGCCGGGGATACGCAGTATTTT; CDR3aa: CATSDNGQAGDTQYF
abundance: -; d_gene: -; len: 12; v_gene: TRBV9; j_gene: TRBJ2-1; CDR3nt: TGTGCCAGCAGCCCTACCGCAGATGAGCAGTTCTTC; CDR3aa: CASSPTADEQFF
abundance: -; d_gene: -; len: 15; v_gene: TRBV6-5; j_gene: TRBJ2-5; CDR3nt: TGTGCCACAACAATCGGGACGGGACTCCAAGAGACCCAGTACTTC; CDR3aa: CATTIGTGLQETQYF
abundance: -; d_gene: -; len: 13; v_gene: TRBV28; j_gene: TRBJ2-5; CDR3nt: TGTGCCAGCAGAGACAGGTTTCGAGAGACCCAGTACTTC; CDR3aa: CASRDRFRETQYF
abundance: -; d_gene: -; len: 13; v_gene: TRBV28; j_gene: TRBJ2-5; CDR3nt: TGTGCCAGCAGTTTGCCGGGGTGGGAGACCCAGTACTTC; CDR3aa: CASSLPGWETQYF
abundance: once; d_gene: TRBD1; len: 14; v_gene: TRBV20-1; j_gene: TRBJ1-1; CDR3nt: TGCAGTCCACGGACAGGCGTAATGAACACTGAAGCTTTCTTT; CDR3aa: CSPRTGVMNTEAFF
abundance: -; d_gene: -; len: 15; v_gene: TRBV20-1; j_gene: TRBJ2-7; CDR3nt: TGCAGTGCTAGACGGAACGCGGTAGGAACCTACGAGCAGTACTTC; CDR3aa: CSARRNAVGTYEQYF
abundance: -; d_gene: TRBD1; len: 19; v_gene: TRBV24-1; j_gene: TRBJ2-1; CDR3nt: TGTGCCACCGCCGGTCGCAGGGAGACAGGGGGCGTTTCCTACAATGAGCAGTTCTTC; CDR3aa: CATAGRRETGGVSYNEQFF
abundance: -; d_gene: -; len: 14; v_gene: TRBV2; j_gene: TRBJ2-7; CDR3nt: TGTGCCAGCAGTAAGGACGGACTTCTCGGCGAGCAGTACTTC; CDR3aa: CASSKDGLLGEQYF
abundance: -; d_gene: TRBD2; len: 16; v_gene: TRBV30; j_gene: TRBJ2-3; CDR3nt: TGTGCCTGGAGTGTCCTTAGCGGGACTTCCACAGATACGCAGTATTTT; CDR3aa: CAWSVLSGTSTDTQYF
abundance: -; d_gene: -; len: 14; v_gene: TRBV2; j_gene: TRBJ2-5; CDR3nt: TGTGCCAGCAGTGAAATCCAGGCGGTAGAGACCCAGTACTTC; CDR3aa: CASSEIQAVETQYF
abundance: -; d_gene: -; len: 11; v_gene: TRBV25-1; j_gene: TRBJ2-5; CDR3nt: TGTGCCAGCAGTGAAATTGCGACCCAGTACTTC; CDR3aa: CASSEIATQYF
abundance: -; d_gene: -; len: 13; v_gene: TRBV11-3; j_gene: TRBJ1-1; CDR3nt: TGTGCCAGCAGCTATCAAGTTAACACTGAAGCTTTCTTT; CDR3aa: CASSYQVNTEAFF
abundance: -; d_gene: -; len: 14; v_gene: TRBV3-1; j_gene: TRBJ2-7; CDR3nt: TGTGCCAGCAGCTTCGGGACTTCCCTGTACGAGCAGTACTTC; CDR3aa: CASSFGTSLYEQYF
abundance: -; d_gene: -; len: 15; v_gene: TRBV30; j_gene: TRBJ2-6; CDR3nt: TGTGCCTGGAACAGGGTAACCTCTGGGGCCAACGTCCTGACTTTC; CDR3aa: CAWNRVTSGANVLTF
abundance: -; d_gene: TRBD2; len: 13; v_gene: TRBV12-5; j_gene: TRBJ2-1; CDR3nt: TGTGCTAGCCCCAGGGACTATGTAAATGAGCAGTTCTTC; CDR3aa: CASPRDYVNEQFF
abundance: -; d_gene: -; len: 15; v_gene: TRBV9; j_gene: TRBJ1-2; CDR3nt: TGTGCCAGCAGCCCCAAGGAGGGTGCGGACTATGGCTACACCTTC; CDR3aa: CASSPKEGADYGYTF
abundance: -; d_gene: -; len: 12; v_gene: TRBV18; j_gene: TRBJ2-7; CDR3nt: TGTGCCAGCGCTTATGCTAGATACGAGCAGTACTTC; CDR3aa: CASAYARYEQYF
abundance: -; d_gene: -; len: 11; v_gene: TRBV29-1; j_gene: TRBJ2-7; CDR3nt: TGCAGCGCTCAAGGACCGTACGAGCAGTACTTC; CDR3aa: CSAQGPYEQYF
abundance: once; d_gene: -; len: 10; v_gene: TRBV20-1; j_gene: TRBJ2-5; CDR3nt: TGCAGTGCTAGTGAAGAGACCCAGTACTTC; CDR3aa: CSASEETQYF
abundance: -; d_gene: -; len: 12; v_gene: TRBV25-1; j_gene: TRBJ2-7; CDR3nt: TGTGCCAGCAGTGGAGTAGTCTACGAGCAGTACTTC; CDR3aa: CASSGVVYEQYF
abundance: -; d_gene: TRBD1; len: 15; v_gene: TRBV27; j_gene: TRBJ2-7; CDR3nt: TGTGCCAGCAGTGGCTGGGACAGGGCGGGCGACGAGCAGTACTTC; CDR3aa: CASSGWDRAGDEQYF
abundance: once; d_gene: -; len: 13; v_gene: TRBV29-1; j_gene: TRBJ1-3; CDR3nt: TGCAGCGTTGGAGGGGTTACTGGAAACACCATATATTTT; CDR3aa: CSVGGVTGNTIYF
abundance: -; d_gene: -; len: 14; v_gene: TRBV18; j_gene: TRBJ1-2; CDR3nt: TGTGCCAGCTCACCAGGGAGGGTAAAGTCTGGCTACACCTTC; CDR3aa: CASSPGRVKSGYTF
abundance: -; d_gene: TRBD1; len: 15; v_gene: TRBV20-1; j_gene: TRBJ1-2; CDR3nt: TGCAGTGCTAGAGAGGCCCTGGACAGGGACTATGGCTACACCTTC; CDR3aa: CSAREALDRDYGYTF
abundance: -; d_gene: -; len: 15; v_gene: TRBV15; j_gene: TRBJ2-5; CDR3nt: TGTGCCACCAGCAGAGAGGCGACAATCCAAGAGACCCAGTACTTC; CDR3aa: CATSREATIQETQYF
abundance: -; d_gene: -; len: 15; v_gene: TRBV5-1; j_gene: TRBJ1-5; CDR3nt: TGCGCCAGCAGCCCCGGGAGTCCTAGCAATCAGCCCCAGCATTTT; CDR3aa: CASSPGSPSNQPQHF
abundance: -; d_gene: TRBD2; len: 18; v_gene: TRBV3-1; j_gene: TRBJ2-1; CDR3nt: TGTGCCAGCAGCCAGGTACTAGCGGGAGGTGGGTCCTACAATGAGCAGTTCTTC; CDR3aa: CASSQVLAGGGSYNEQFF
abundance: -; d_gene: TRBD1; len: 14; v_gene: TRBV20-1; j_gene: TRBJ2-3; CDR3nt: TGCAGTGCTAGGCCCGGGACAGGGCTAGATACGCAGTATTTT; CDR3aa: CSARPGTGLDTQYF
abundance: -; d_gene: -; len: 12; v_gene: TRBV29-1; j_gene: TRBJ1-2; CDR3nt: TGCAGCGTGGGGGCAGAGAACTATGGCTACACCTTC; CDR3aa: CSVGAENYGYTF
abundance: -; d_gene: TRBD2; len: 14; v_gene: TRBV20-1; j_gene: TRBJ2-7; CDR3nt: TGCAGTGGGGGGCGTAGCGGGAGCTCCTACGAGCAGTACTTC; CDR3aa: CSGGRSGSSYEQYF
abundance: -; d_gene: -; len: 16; v_gene: TRBV12-3/TRBV12-4; j_gene: TRBJ1-1; CDR3nt: TGTGCCAGCAGTTCTCGGTCGGGAGCCATGAACACTGAAGCTTTCTTT; CDR3aa: CASSSRSGAMNTEAFF
abundance: -; d_gene: -; len: 13; v_gene: TRBV5-1; j_gene: TRBJ2-5; CDR3nt: TGCGCCAGCAGCCCCCCGACGCAAGAGACCCAGTACTTC; CDR3aa: CASSPPTQETQYF
abundance: -; d_gene: -; len: 15; v_gene: TRBV11-3; j_gene: TRBJ2-7; CDR3nt: TGTGCCAGCAGCTTCGGCAGCCTCCACTCCTACGAGCAGTACTTC; CDR3aa: CASSFGSLHSYEQYF
abundance: -; d_gene: -; len: 14; v_gene: TRBV7-9; j_gene: TRBJ2-1; CDR3nt: TGTGCCAGCATCCCGGGTAGCTCCTACAATGAGCAGTTCTTC; CDR3aa: CASIPGSSYNEQFF
abundance: -; d_gene: -; len: 15; v_gene: TRBV20-1; j_gene: TRBJ1-1; CDR3nt: TGCAGTGCTAGCCGAGGAGAACTCATGAACACTGAAGCTTTCTTT; CDR3aa: CSASRGELMNTEAFF
abundance: -; d_gene: -; len: 14; v_gene: TRBV7-2; j_gene: TRBJ1-2; CDR3nt: TGTGCCAGCAGCTTAGCATACAGGGTAGTCGGCTACACCTTC; CDR3aa: CASSLAYRVVGYTF
abundance: -; d_gene: -; len: 13; v_gene: TRBV19; j_gene: TRBJ1-2; CDR3nt: TGTGCCATCCGGAACTCGGGGATATATGGCTACACCTTC; CDR3aa: CAIRNSGIYGYTF
abundance: -; d_gene: -; len: 13; v_gene: TRBV12-3/TRBV12-4; j_gene: TRBJ1-2; CDR3nt: TGTGCCACCTTGGGTCTTCGACTGGAGGGGCACACCTTC; CDR3aa: CATLGLRLEGHTF
abundance: once; d_gene: TRBD2; len: 13; v_gene: TRBV30; j_gene: TRBJ2-1; CDR3nt: TGTGCCTGCCAGACTAGCGGAGTGAATGAGCAGTTCTTC; CDR3aa: CACQTSGVNEQFF
abundance: -; d_gene: TRBD2; len: 14; v_gene: TRBV10-1; j_gene: TRBJ2-7; CDR3nt: TGCGCCAGCAGCGGGACTAGTGTACTTGGGGAGCAGTACTTC; CDR3aa: CASSGTSVLGEQYF
abundance: -; d_gene: TRBD1; len: 15; v_gene: TRBV27; j_gene: TRBJ1-2; CDR3nt: TGTGCCAGCAGTGGTTTACCGGGACAGGGATATGGCTACACCTTC; CDR3aa: CASSGLPGQGYGYTF
abundance: -; d_gene: TRBD1; len: 13; v_gene: TRBV30; j_gene: TRBJ1-2; CDR3nt: TGTGCCTGGAGTACAGGGGGCGCGGGTGGCTACACCTTC; CDR3aa: CAWSTGGAGGYTF
abundance: -; d_gene: -; len: 11; v_gene: TRBV27; j_gene: TRBJ2-5; CDR3nt: TGTGCCAGCAGAATAAAAGAGACCCAGTACTTC; CDR3aa: CASRIKETQYF
abundance: -; d_gene: TRBD2; len: 14; v_gene: TRBV19; j_gene: TRBJ2-2; CDR3nt: TGTGCCAGTTACAAGCGGGAGAACACCGGGGAGCTGTTTTTT; CDR3aa: CASYKRENTGELFF
abundance: -; d_gene: -; len: 13; v_gene: TRBV11-2; j_gene: TRBJ1-1; CDR3nt: TGTGCCAGCAGCAGGGGTGTGTGGTCTGAAGCTTTCTTT; CDR3aa: CASSRGVWSEAFF